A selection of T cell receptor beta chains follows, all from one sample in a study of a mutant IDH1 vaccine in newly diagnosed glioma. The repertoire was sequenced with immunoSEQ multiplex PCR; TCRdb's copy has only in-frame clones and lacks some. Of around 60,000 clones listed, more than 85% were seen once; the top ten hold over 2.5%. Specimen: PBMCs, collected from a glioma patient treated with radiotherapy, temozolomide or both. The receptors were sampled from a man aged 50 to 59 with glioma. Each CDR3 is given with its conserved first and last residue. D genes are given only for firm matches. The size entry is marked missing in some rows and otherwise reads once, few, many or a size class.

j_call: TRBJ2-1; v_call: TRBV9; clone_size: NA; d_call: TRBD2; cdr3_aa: CASSFRGLASYNEQFF; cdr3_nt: TGTGCCAGCAGCTTCAGGGGACTAGCCTCCTACAATGAGCAGTTCTTC
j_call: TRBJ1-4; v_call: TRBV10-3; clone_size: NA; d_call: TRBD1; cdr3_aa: CAIRGDRSGEKLFF; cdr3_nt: TGTGCCATCAGGGGGGACAGGTCGGGGGAAAAACTGTTTTTT
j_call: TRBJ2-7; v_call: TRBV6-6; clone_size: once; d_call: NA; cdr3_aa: CASSLHTRGDSYEQYF; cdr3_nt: TGTGCCAGCAGCCTACATACCCGGGGTGACTCCTACGAGCAGTACTTC
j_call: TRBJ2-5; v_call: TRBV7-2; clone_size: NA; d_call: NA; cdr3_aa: CASSRLEGTQYF; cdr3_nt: TGTGCCAGCAGCCGACTAGAGGGGACCCAGTACTTC
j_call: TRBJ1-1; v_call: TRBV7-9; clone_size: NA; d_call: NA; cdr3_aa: CASRPSGGDAFF; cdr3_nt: TGTGCCAGCAGACCCAGTGGGGGGGACGCTTTCTTT
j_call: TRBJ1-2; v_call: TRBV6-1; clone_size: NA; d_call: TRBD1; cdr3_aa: CASRTMTGHYGYTF; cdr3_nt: TGTGCCAGCAGAACTATGACAGGGCACTATGGCTACACCTTC
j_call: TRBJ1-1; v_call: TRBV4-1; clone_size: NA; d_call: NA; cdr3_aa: CASSHRWGPNTEAFF; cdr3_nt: TGCGCCAGCAGCCATCGGTGGGGCCCGAACACTGAAGCTTTCTTT
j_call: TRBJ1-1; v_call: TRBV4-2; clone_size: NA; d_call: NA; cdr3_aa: CASSQGEGVVAEAFF; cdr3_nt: TGTGCCAGCAGCCAAGGGGAGGGGGTGGTCGCTGAAGCTTTCTTT
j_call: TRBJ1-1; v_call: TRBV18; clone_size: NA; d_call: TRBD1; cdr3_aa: CASSPRQGAEAFF; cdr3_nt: TGTGCCAGCTCACCACGACAGGGGGCTGAAGCTTTCTTT
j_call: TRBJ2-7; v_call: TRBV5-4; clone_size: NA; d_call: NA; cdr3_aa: CASSLGVRGAYEQYF; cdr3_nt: TGTGCCAGCAGCTTGGGGGTCAGGGGAGCCTACGAGCAGTACTTC
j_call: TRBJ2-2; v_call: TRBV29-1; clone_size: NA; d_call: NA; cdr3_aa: CSVIMGNTGELFF; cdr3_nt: TGCAGCGTGATCATGGGGAACACCGGGGAGCTGTTTTTT
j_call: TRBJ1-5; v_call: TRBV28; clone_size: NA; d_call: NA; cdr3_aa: CATGFSIGSNQPQHF; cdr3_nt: TGTGCCACAGGATTCTCCATCGGGAGCAATCAGCCCCAGCATTTT
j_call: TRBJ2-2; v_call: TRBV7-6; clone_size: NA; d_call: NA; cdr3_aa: CASSPPLAAATGELFF; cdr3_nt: TGTGCCAGCAGCCCCCCCTTAGCGGCTGCCACCGGGGAGCTGTTTTTT
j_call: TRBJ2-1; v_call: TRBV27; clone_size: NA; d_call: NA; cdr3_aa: CASSFLHPPGDEQFF; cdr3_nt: TGTGCCAGCAGTTTTTTACACCCTCCCGGTGATGAGCAGTTCTTC
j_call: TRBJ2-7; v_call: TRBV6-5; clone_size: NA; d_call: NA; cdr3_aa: CASSIGKGSYEQYF; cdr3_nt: TGTGCCAGCAGCATAGGCAAAGGGAGCTACGAGCAGTACTTC
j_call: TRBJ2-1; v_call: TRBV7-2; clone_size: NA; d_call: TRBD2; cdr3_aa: CASSPLAGGLYNEQFF; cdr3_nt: TGTGCCAGCAGCCCTCTAGCGGGGGGGCTCTACAATGAGCAGTTCTTC
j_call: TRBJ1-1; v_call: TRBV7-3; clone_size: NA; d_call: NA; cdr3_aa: CASSSRGNTEAFF; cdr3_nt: TGTGCCAGCAGCTCCCGGGGTAACACTGAAGCTTTCTTT
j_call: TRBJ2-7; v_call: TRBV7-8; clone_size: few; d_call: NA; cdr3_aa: CASRMAGSYEQYF; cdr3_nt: TGTGCCAGCAGAATGGCAGGGTCCTACGAGCAGTACTTC
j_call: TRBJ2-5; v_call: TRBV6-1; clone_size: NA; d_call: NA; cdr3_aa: CASTEETQYF; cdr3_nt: TGTGCCAGCACAGAGGAGACCCAGTACTTC
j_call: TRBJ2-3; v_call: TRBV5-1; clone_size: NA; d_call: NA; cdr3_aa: CASSSRRGGHGTQYF; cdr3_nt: TGCGCCAGCAGCTCAAGGAGGGGCGGTCATGGTACGCAGTATTTT
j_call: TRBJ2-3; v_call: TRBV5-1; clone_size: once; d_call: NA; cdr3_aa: CASSLPGSTDTQYF; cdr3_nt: TGCGCCAGCAGCTTGCCGGGTAGCACAGATACGCAGTATTTT
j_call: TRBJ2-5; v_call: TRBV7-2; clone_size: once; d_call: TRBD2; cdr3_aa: CASSSGLAGQETQYF; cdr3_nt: TGTGCCAGCAGCTCGGGACTAGCGGGGCAAGAGACCCAGTACTTC
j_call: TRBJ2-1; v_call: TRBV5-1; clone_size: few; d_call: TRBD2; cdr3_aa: CASSTGTSGMDEQFF; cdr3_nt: TGCGCCAGCAGCACCGGGACTAGCGGGATGGATGAGCAGTTCTTC
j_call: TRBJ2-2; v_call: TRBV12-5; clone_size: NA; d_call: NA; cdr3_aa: CASGSHRGELFF; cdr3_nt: TGTGCTAGTGGTTCCCATCGCGGGGAGCTGTTTTTT
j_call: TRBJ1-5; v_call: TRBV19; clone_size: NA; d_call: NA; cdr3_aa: CASRSPQSVRGNQPQHF; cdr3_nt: TGTGCCAGTAGATCCCCCCAGTCGGTACGAGGCAATCAGCCCCAGCATTTT
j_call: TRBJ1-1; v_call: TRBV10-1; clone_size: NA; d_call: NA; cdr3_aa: CASSGQPNTEAFF; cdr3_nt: TGCGCCAGTTCGGGACAACCGAACACTGAAGCTTTCTTT
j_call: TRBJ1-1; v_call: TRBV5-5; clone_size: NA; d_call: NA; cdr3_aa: CASSLVVGGYTEAFF; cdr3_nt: TGTGCCAGCAGCTTGGTGGTAGGGGGGTACACTGAAGCTTTCTTT
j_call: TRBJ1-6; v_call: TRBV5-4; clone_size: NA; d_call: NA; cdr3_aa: CASSDPGGDNSPLHF; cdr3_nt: TGTGCCAGCAGCGACCCCGGGGGAGATAATTCACCCCTCCACTTT
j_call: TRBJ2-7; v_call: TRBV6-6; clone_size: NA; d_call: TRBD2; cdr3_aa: CASRGVAGPSYEQYF; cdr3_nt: TGTGCCAGCAGAGGTGTAGCGGGACCCTCCTACGAGCAGTACTTC
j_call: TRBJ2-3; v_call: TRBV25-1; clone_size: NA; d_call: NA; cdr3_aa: CASSEYVGEGDTQYF; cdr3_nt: TGTGCCAGCAGTGAATATGTGGGAGAGGGAGATACGCAGTATTTT
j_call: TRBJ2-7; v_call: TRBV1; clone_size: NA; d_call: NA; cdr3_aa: CTSSQGVAGAYEQYF; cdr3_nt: TGCACCAGCAGCCAAGGGGTCGCCGGAGCCTACGAGCAGTACTTC
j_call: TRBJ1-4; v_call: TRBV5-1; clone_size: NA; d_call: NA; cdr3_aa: CASNLGEATNEKLFF; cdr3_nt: TGCGCCAGCAACTTGGGGGAAGCAACTAATGAAAAACTGTTTTTT
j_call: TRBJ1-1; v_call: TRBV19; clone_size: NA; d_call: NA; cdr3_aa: CATLVGATEAFF; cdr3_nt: TGTGCCACCCTTGTGGGGGCGACTGAAGCTTTCTTT
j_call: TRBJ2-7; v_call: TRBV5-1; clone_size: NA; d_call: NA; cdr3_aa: CASSFSDSGFNEQYF; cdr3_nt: TGCGCCAGCAGCTTTAGCGACAGCGGGTTTAATGAGCAGTACTTC
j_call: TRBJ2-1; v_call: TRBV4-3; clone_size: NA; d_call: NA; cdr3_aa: CASSQVHANNEQFF; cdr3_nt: TGCGCCAGCAGCCAAGTACACGCTAACAATGAGCAGTTCTTC
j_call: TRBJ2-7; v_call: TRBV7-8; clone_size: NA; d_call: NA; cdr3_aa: CASSLGGAQDEQYF; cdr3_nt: TGTGCCAGCAGCTTAGGGGGGGCGCAGGACGAGCAGTACTTC
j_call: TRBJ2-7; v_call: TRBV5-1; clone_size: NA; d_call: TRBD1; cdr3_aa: CASSLRPGGNYEQYF; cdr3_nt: TGCGCCAGCAGCTTGCGGCCAGGGGGTAACTACGAGCAGTACTTC
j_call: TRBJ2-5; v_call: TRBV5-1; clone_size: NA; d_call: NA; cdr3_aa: CASSLALGEGTQYF; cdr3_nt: TGCGCCAGCAGCTTGGCCCTCGGGGAAGGGACCCAGTACTTC
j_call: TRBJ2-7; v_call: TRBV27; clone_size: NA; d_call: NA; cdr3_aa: CASSLSRGHEQYF; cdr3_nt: TGTGCCAGCAGTTTATCGCGGGGCCACGAGCAGTACTTC
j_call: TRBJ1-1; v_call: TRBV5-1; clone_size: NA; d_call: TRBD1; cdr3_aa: CASSLGGQGADEAFF; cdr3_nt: TGCGCCAGCAGCTTGGGCGGACAGGGGGCGGATGAAGCTTTCTTT